A single T cell receptor (beta chain) is shown here with its context. Antigen unknown. Per germline, CDR1 MGHRA and CDR2 YSYEKL. This CDR3 is built from 20 residues. V lost 4 bases, J lost 3 bases, and 12 bases stayed unmatched. This sample stems from a study of blood T cells in healthy people across ages. Across the study: The capture of about one barcoded beta molecule per two T cells was achieved by template switching. Study results and caveats: Naive and antigen-experienced cells were not separated, limiting conclusive comparison.

For the second PCR, which ran for about 7 to 11 cycles, a sample-barcoded 5' primer and a J-beta primer mix were used. TCRdb re-analysed the 5' RACE reads in MiXCR, keeping a single row per CDR3 protein. The profile covers 1.8 million or so distinct CDR3 sequences, with about two fifths appearing a single time and 23% taken by the ten largest. Each sample gave at least 7 million isolated PBMCs. The receptor was derived from a human donor in good health. The sample comprised blood. The chain recombines TRBV4-1 with TRBJ2-1; 16 bases match TRBD2. As DNA, the CDR3 is TGCGCCAGCAGCCTCCTCGCCGGGACTAGCGGGGGGGCTGACTACAATGAGCAGTTCTTC. Translating it yields CASSLLAGTSGGADYNEQFF.